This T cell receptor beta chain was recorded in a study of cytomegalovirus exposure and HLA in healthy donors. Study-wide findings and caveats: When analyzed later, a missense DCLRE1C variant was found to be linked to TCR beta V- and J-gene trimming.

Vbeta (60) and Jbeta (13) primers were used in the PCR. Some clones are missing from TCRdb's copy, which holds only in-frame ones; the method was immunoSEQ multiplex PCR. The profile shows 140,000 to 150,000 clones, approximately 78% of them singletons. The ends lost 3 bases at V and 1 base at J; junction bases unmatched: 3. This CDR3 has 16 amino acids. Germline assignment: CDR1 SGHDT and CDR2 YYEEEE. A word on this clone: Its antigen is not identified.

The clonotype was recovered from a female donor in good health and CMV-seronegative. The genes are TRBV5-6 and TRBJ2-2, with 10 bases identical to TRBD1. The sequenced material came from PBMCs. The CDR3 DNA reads TGTGCCAGCAGCTGGACAGGGGGATTGAACACCGGGGAGCTGTTTTTT. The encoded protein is CASSWTGGLNTGELFF.